The 18 T cell receptor beta chains listed next were all sequenced from one sample in a study of shared clonotypes between healthy human individuals. TCRdb's table, derived via immunoSEQ multiplex PCR, lists solely in-frame clones and lacks some. The sample consists of over a million clones, about 80% of them appearing once. Specimen: memory CD4+ T cells from PBMCs. Sample subset: CD45RA-negative fraction. The origin of the receptors is a man aged 18 to 35 in good health. Some clones in this sample may be carry-over from other donors' samples.

The sample holds a few counts of this clone. Other DNA sequences in the same sample also yield this CDR3. The rearrangement joins TRBV30 to TRBJ2-5, with a tentative D call TRBD2 (5 bases). This CDR3 has 11 residues. In germline, CDR1 is GTSNPN, CDR2 SVGIG (reference sequence). V was clipped by 5 bases and J by 5 bases, with 9 bases between them. The CDR3: CAWALGETQYF. In nucleotides, the CDR3 is TGTGCCTGGGCACTAGGGGAGACCCAGTACTTC.

The rearrangement links TRBV28 to TRBJ1-3; unclear D gene. Germline V gene sequence: CDR1 MDHEN, CDR2 SYDVKM. The CDR3 sequence is 11 residues long. V was clipped by 8 bases and J by 2 bases, with 4 bases between them. CDR3 region: CASGAGNTIYF. CDR3 bases: TGTGCCAGCGGGGCTGGAAACACCATATATTTT.

The sample holds a few counts of this clone. The V and J genes are TRBV10-1 and TRBJ2-5; 7 bases fit TRBD2. The CDR3 has 13 residues. Losses at the gene ends were 4 bases for V and 7 bases for J; bases not matched to a gene: 6. CDR1 is WNHNN, CDR2 SYGVQD, per germline (reference sequence). CDR3 region: CASSGISGATQYF. The DNA for the CDR3 is TGCGCCAGCAGTGGGATAAGCGGGGCGACCCAGTACTTC.

The chain employs TRBV5-6 and TRBJ2-6; the match to TRBD1 covers 8 bases. The V gene's germline CDR1 is SGHDT and CDR2 YYEEEE. J lost 4 bases, V lost 0 bases, and 0 bases had no gene match. The length of the CDR3 is 15 residues. The CDR3: CASSLGQGGANVLTF. The CDR3 DNA follows: TGTGCCAGCAGCTTGGGACAGGGGGGGGCCAACGTCCTGACTTTC.

The chain uses TRBV18 and TRBJ2-4; D not certain. Germline loops: CDR1 KGHSH, CDR2 LQKENI. The germline V and J ends were trimmed by 2 bases and 1 base, with 12 bases remaining between them. There are 16 residues in the CDR3. The CDR3 sequence is CASSPIRARAKNIQYF. The DNA of the CDR3 is TGTGCCAGCTCACCAATCCGGGCGCGGGCCAAAAACATTCAGTACTTC.

The genes are TRBV5-1 and TRBJ2-7; the D gene is possibly TRBD2 (5 bases). CDR1 SGHRS and CDR2 YFSETQ come from the germline V gene. Deletions cut 0 bases from V and 2 bases from J, with 15 bases between. This CDR3 has 16 amino acids. The CDR3 DNA sequence: TGCGCCAGCAGCTTGGGTGGAGGTAACCGACCCTACGAGCAGTACTTC. Translated: CASSLGGGNRPYEQYF.

This clone was picked up a small number of times. The V and J genes are TRBV28 and TRBJ2-7, with D possibly TRBD1 on 7 matching bases. The CDR3 loop spans 15 amino acids. CDR1 and CDR2 from the germline V gene are MDHEN and SYDVKM. V shed 6 bases and J shed 3 bases, with 18 bases lying between them. Written as DNA, the CDR3 is TGTGCCAGCAGAGGGACTTGGGACAGAGACTACGAGCAGTACTTC. It yields the protein CASRGTWDRDYEQYF. The whole variable domain, remainder taken from reference TRBV28 and TRBJ2-7, is DVKVTQSSRYLVKRTGEKVFLECVQDMDHENMFWYRQDPGLGLRLIYFSYDVKMKEKGDIPEGYSVSREKKERFSLILESASTNQTSMYLCASRGTWDRDYEQYFGPGTRLTVT.

V usage is TRBV9 and J usage is TRBJ1-1; 7 positions match TRBD1. Germline-derived CDR1 and CDR2 are SGDLS and YYNGEE. V lost 6 bases, J lost 0 bases, and 17 bases stayed unmatched. This CDR3 comprises 18 residues. The CDR3 sequence: CASTPSAGGGGMNTEAFF. Here the CDR3 DNA reads TGTGCCAGCACCCCGTCGGCAGGGGGTGGCGGGATGAACACTGAAGCTTTCTTT.

The chain joins TRBV5-4 to TRBJ1-1, with D possibly TRBD1 on 6 matching bases. Trimming took 3 bases from V and 2 from J, leaving 14 bases between them. This CDR3 has 15 residues. Germline CDR1 SGHNT, CDR2 YYREEE (reference sequence). In DNA, the CDR3 is TGTGCCAGCAGCTCCAGGGGAGGGGCAAACACTGAAGCTTTCTTT. As protein: CASSSRGGANTEAFF.

This clone was seen ten or more times. V is TRBV7-3 and J is TRBJ1-1, with D uncertain. V lost 5 bases, J lost 3 bases, and 13 bases lay in between. The germline V gene has CDR1 SGHTA and CDR2 FQGTGA. This CDR3 is built from 14 residues. CDR3 protein: CASSTRTGDTEAFF. CDR3 DNA: TGTGCCAGCAGCACCCGGACCGGTGACACTGAAGCTTTCTTT.

The rearrangement joins TRBV19 to TRBJ2-5; 8 bases are shared with TRBD2. The V gene end was trimmed by 4 bases and the J gene end by 5 bases; junction bases not matched to a gene: 12. Germline loops: CDR1 LNHDA, CDR2 SQIVND (reference sequence). This CDR3 comprises 16 residues. Here the CDR3 reads CASSRYAGGTEETQYF. CDR3 DNA: TGTGCCAGTAGTAGGTATGCGGGGGGCACGGAGGAGACCCAGTACTTC.

The chain links TRBV7-2 to TRBJ2-1; D possibly corresponds to TRBD2 (5 bases). CDR1 and CDR2 from the germline V gene are SGHTA and FQGNSA. V lost 1 base and J 6 bases, leaving 13 bases between the germline ends. The length of the CDR3 is 15 residues. The CDR3 nucleotides read TGTGCCAGCAGCTTAGTGGTGGAGGCCCCCAATGAGCAGTTCTTC. It codes for CASSLVVEAPNEQFF.

This CDR3 reads CASSVVGGRDTGELFF. The CDR3 DNA follows: TGTGCCAGCAGCGTAGTAGGTGGGAGAGACACCGGGGAGCTGTTTTTT. The rearrangement joins TRBV9 to TRBJ2-2; D might be TRBD2 (5 bases). The CDR3 has 16 residues. Germline values: CDR1 SGDLS, CDR2 YYNGEE. The V end lost 0 bases, the J end lost 3 bases, and 12 bases lay between the germline ends.

This clone was counted between two and nine times. J is TRBJ1-4 and V is TRBV5-4; 7 bases map to TRBD1. CDR3 size: 13 residues. V gave up 4 bases and J gave up 7 bases; unmatched junction bases: 4. Per germline, CDR1 SGHNT and CDR2 YYREEE (reference sequence). DNA of the CDR3: TGTGCCAGCAGCAGCGACAGGGCTGAAAAACTGTTTTTT. Amino acids: CASSSDRAEKLFF.

A single count supports this clone. The chain couples TRBV10-3 to TRBJ1-1, with 9 bases matching TRBD1. The CDR3 contains 12 residues. Trimming at V came to 10 bases and at J to 4 bases, leaving 4 bases not matched to a gene. CDR1 and CDR2 (germline): ENHRY, SYGVKD. The CDR3 bases are TGTGCCAGTTCGGGACAGGGCACTGAAGCTTTCTTT. Residues: CASSGQGTEAFF.

V usage is TRBV5-1 and J usage is TRBJ2-5; 10 bases map to TRBD1. The V and J ends lost 4 bases and 5 bases, in that order; junction bases with no gene match: 11. The CDR3 runs 16 residues. Germline loops: CDR1 SGHRS, CDR2 YFSETQ. CDR3 sequence: CASSMTGTGAAETQYF. For the CDR3, the DNA is TGCGCCAGCAGCATGACCGGGACAGGGGCTGCGGAGACCCAGTACTTC. Full variable domain (missing parts from reference TRBV5-1 and TRBJ2-5): KAGVTQTPRYLIKTRGQQVTLSCSPISGHRSVSWYQQTPGQGLQFLFEYFSETQRNKGNFPGRFSGRQFSNSRSEMNVSTLELGDSALYLCASSMTGTGAAETQYFGPGTRLLVL.

J is TRBJ1-2 and V is TRBV27, with D tentatively TRBD1 (6 bases). V shed 6 bases and J shed 4 bases, with 9 bases lying between them. The CDR3 has 12 amino acids. Germline values: CDR1 MNHEY, CDR2 SMNVEV (reference sequence). The DNA of the CDR3 is TGTGCCAGCAGCGGAGGGGGCTATGGCTACACCTTC. This sequence encodes CASSGGGYGYTF.

The J gene is TRBJ1-3, the V gene TRBV5-4; 7 positions agree with TRBD1. The CDR3 loop spans 16 amino acids. The V gene's germline CDR1 is SGHNT and CDR2 YYREEE (reference sequence). The J segment lost 0 bases and the V segment lost 4 bases, leaving 7 bases of the junction unmatched. DNA of the CDR3: TGTGCCAGCAGCACCGGACAGGCACGCTCTGGAAACACCATATATTTT. Amino acids: CASSTGQARSGNTIYF.